Shown below are 20 T cell receptor beta chains from a single sample sequenced in a study of blood T cell repertoires in COVID-19. Sequencing was performed with immunoSEQ multiplex PCR; in TCRdb, only in-frame clones are kept and a portion is missing. The table shows 110,000 or so clones, with around 83% occurring only once. Input material: peripheral blood. The receptors originated from a middle-aged man with acute or convalescent COVID-19.

This chain joins TRBV3-1 (or the pseudogene TRBV3-2) and TRBJ2-5; the D gene is possibly TRBD2 (6 bases). CDR1 is LGHDT, CDR2 YNNKEL, per germline (reference sequence). V was shortened by 0 bases and J by 5 bases, with 13 bases between the two germline ends. This CDR3 region has 15 residues. Here the CDR3 reads CASSQEETSKETQYF. DNA for the CDR3: TGTGCCAGCAGCCAAGAGGAGACTAGTAAGGAGACCCAGTACTTC.

This clone was picked up one time. The J gene is TRBJ2-3, the V gene TRBV5-1; 7 positions agree with TRBD1. Germline V gene sequence: CDR1 SGHRS, CDR2 YFSETQ. V was clipped by 0 bases and J by 2 bases; unmatched bases: 3. The CDR3 consists of 15 residues. The CDR3 sequence is CASSLGDSYTDTQYF. In DNA form, the CDR3 reads TGCGCCAGCAGCTTGGGGGACAGTTACACAGATACGCAGTATTTT. The full variable domain, rest sourced from reference TRBV5-1 and TRBJ2-3, is KAGVTQTPRYLIKTRGQQVTLSCSPISGHRSVSWYQQTPGQGLQFLFEYFSETQRNKGNFPGRFSGRQFSNSRSEMNVSTLELGDSALYLCASSLGDSYTDTQYFGPGTRLTVL.

The V call is TRBV3-1 (or the pseudogene TRBV3-2), the J call TRBJ1-1; D is uncertain. CDR1 and CDR2 (germline): LGHDT, YNNKEL (reference sequence). Between the trimmed V and J ends, which lost 4 bases and 4 bases, there was a span of 16 bases. The CDR3 is 15 residues long. CDR3 amino acids: CASSLREVRSTEAFF. The CDR3 DNA sequence: TGTGCCAGCAGCCTAAGGGAGGTAAGGTCCACTGAAGCTTTCTTT.

This clone was detected a few times. The chain recombines TRBV13 with TRBJ1-1; 8 nucleotides line up with TRBD1. Germline loops: CDR1 PRHDT, CDR2 FYEKMQ (reference sequence). There are 14 residues in the CDR3. The ends lost 5 bases at V and 7 bases at J; junction bases unmatched: 9. This chain's CDR3 is CASSPDGQGIEAFF. The DNA of the CDR3 is TGTGCCAGCAGCCCAGACGGACAGGGTATTGAAGCTTTCTTT.

The rearrangement joins TRBV4-1 to TRBJ2-1, with D unclear. Germline V gene lookup returns CDR1 MGHRA and CDR2 YSYEKL. Trimming removed 0 bases at V and 2 bases at J, with 11 bases between. CDR3 length: 16 residues. Written as DNA, the CDR3 is TGCGCCAGCAGCCAAGATTCGGCTAGTACCTACAATGAGCAGTTCTTC. Translating gives CASSQDSASTYNEQFF.

The chain combines TRBV9 with TRBJ2-3; TRBD2 matches at 7 bases. This CDR3 has 14 amino acids. J was trimmed by 8 bases and V by 4 bases; bases with no gene match: 10. Germline loops: CDR1 SGDLS, CDR2 YYNGEE. CDR3 in DNA: TGTGCCAGCAGCACAACTAGCGAGGACGGTACGCAGTATTTT. Translating gives CASSTTSEDGTQYF.

The rearrangement links TRBV19 to TRBJ2-6; the match to TRBD1 covers 12 bases. V shed 6 bases and J 0 bases; nucleotides not matched to a gene: 6. The CDR3 is 18 residues long. Looked up from germline, CDR1 is LNHDA and CDR2 is SQIVND (reference sequence). Here the CDR3 reads CASRYGTGGYSGANVLTF. DNA of the CDR3: TGTGCCAGTAGATACGGGACAGGGGGCTACTCTGGGGCCAACGTCCTGACTTTC.

J is TRBJ2-2 and V is TRBV7-3, with 7 bases lining up with TRBD1. In germline, CDR1 is SGHTA, CDR2 FQGTGA. The CDR3 is made up of 14 amino acids. After removal of 5 bases from V and 3 bases from J, the junction contained 3 bases not matched to a gene. CDR3 sequence reads: CASSLTGDTGELFF. For the CDR3, the DNA is TGTGCCAGCAGCCTCACAGGGGACACCGGGGAGCTGTTTTTT.

The rearrangement joins TRBV7-9 to TRBJ1-1; D may be TRBD1 (6 bases). CDR1 is SEHNR, CDR2 FQNEAQ, per germline (reference sequence). This CDR3 comprises 15 residues. V lost 0 bases and J lost 6, with 14 bases in between. CDR3 loop: CASSLAPTGRAEAFF. CDR3 in DNA: TGTGCCAGCAGCTTAGCGCCCACAGGGAGGGCTGAAGCTTTCTTT.

CDR3 nucleotide sequence: TGCGCCAGCAGCCAAGGGACTAGCGGGGGGGTTAGACGGTTCTTC. Translation gives CASSQGTSGGVRRFF. J is TRBJ2-1 and V is TRBV4-1; TRBD2 aligns across 15 bases. The CDR3 contains 15 residues. Germline V gene data show CDR1 as MGHRA and CDR2 as YSYEKL. The V gene end was trimmed by 1 base and the J gene end by 15 bases; junction bases not matched to a gene: 7.

The chain couples TRBV24-1 to TRBJ2-5; 8 nucleotides match TRBD2. V dropped 1 base and J dropped 0; count of bases not matched to a gene: 3. CDR3 size: 16 residues. The germline V gene has CDR1 KGHDR and CDR2 SFDVKD. The CDR3 sequence is CATSDLTGGDQETQYF. CDR3 DNA sequence: TGTGCCACCAGTGATTTAACGGGGGGGGACCAAGAGACCCAGTACTTC.

This clone was recorded once. This chain connects TRBV19 to TRBJ2-7, with 8 bases matching TRBD1. CDR3 length equals 14 residues. Trimming at V came to 1 base and at J to 2 bases, leaving 1 base not matched to a gene. CDR1 and CDR2 (germline): LNHDA, SQIVND (reference sequence). The CDR3 sequence is CASSIATGAYEQYF. The CDR3 region has the DNA TGTGCCAGTAGTATAGCGACAGGGGCCTACGAGCAGTACTTC.

The chain couples TRBV5-4 to TRBJ2-7; D gene unclear. Trimming cost V 0 bases and J 1 base, with 5 bases left between them. Germline CDR1 SGHNT, CDR2 YYREEE (reference sequence). This CDR3 is 13 amino acids long. The CDR3 nucleotides read TGTGCCAGCAGCTTGGCTCAGTCCTACGAGCAGTACTTC. Translated: CASSLAQSYEQYF. Full variable domain (rest looked up from reference TRBV5-4 and TRBJ2-7): ETGVTQSPTHLIKTRGQQVTLRCSSQSGHNTVSWYQQALGQGPQFIFQYYREEENGRGNFPPRFSGLQFPNYSSELNVNALELDDSALYLCASSLAQSYEQYFGPGTRLTVT.

This clone is a singleton in its sample. The genes are TRBV2 and TRBJ1-6, with D maybe TRBD1 (5 bases). Per germline, CDR1 SNHLY and CDR2 FYNNEI. The CDR3 runs to 15 residues. V gave up 9 bases and J gave up 0 bases, with 12 bases separating them. In nucleotides, the CDR3 is TGTGCCAGGACACAGGAAAGCTCCTATAATTCACCCCTCCACTTT. Its translation is CARTQESSYNSPLHF.

This sequence joins TRBV19 and TRBJ1-3, with D tentatively TRBD1 (5 bases). Germline CDR1 is LNHDA and CDR2 is SQIVND (reference sequence). This CDR3 is built from 13 residues. Trimming cost V 6 bases and J 2 bases, with 8 bases left between them. CDR3 amino acids: CASRLGPGNTIYF. CDR3 DNA: TGTGCCAGTAGATTGGGGCCTGGAAACACCATATATTTT.

The chain carries TRBV5-6 and TRBJ1-6; the match to TRBD1 covers 7 bases. Germline assignment: CDR1 SGHDT and CDR2 YYEEEE. The CDR3 totals 14 residues. V was pared by 7 bases and J by 8 bases, with 9 bases of the junction left unmatched. The CDR3 nucleotides read TGTGCCAGCGAGGAAACAGGGGACTATTCACCCCTCCACTTT. Encoded protein: CASEETGDYSPLHF.

The chain joins TRBV3-1 (or the pseudogene TRBV3-2) to TRBJ2-7, with 9 bases that match TRBD1. The CDR3 has 15 residues. With 1 base clipped from V and 9 bases from J, the junction kept 10 bases outside the gene matches. CDR1 is LGHDT, CDR2 YNNKEL, per germline (reference sequence). In DNA form, the CDR3 reads TGTGCCAGCAGCCAAGGAAGTAACAGGGGGCTCGGGCAGTACTTC. Residues: CASSQGSNRGLGQYF.

The chain employs TRBV7-2 and TRBJ2-1; TRBD1 is a possible D gene (6 bases). V shed 5 bases and J shed 4 bases, with 12 bases lying between them. CDR1 SGHTA and CDR2 FQGNSA come from the germline V gene. CDR3 size: 14 residues. In nucleotides, the CDR3 is TGTGCCAGCAGCCTGATACAGGGTTACAATGAGCAGTTCTTC. Its translation: CASSLIQGYNEQFF.

There are a few counts of this clone. The same CDR3 is also encoded by other DNA sequences in this sample. The V call is TRBV2, the J call TRBJ1-1; 10 bases line up with TRBD1. Trimming removed 2 bases from V and 8 bases from J; junction bases left unmatched: 2. The germline CDR1 and CDR2 sequences are SNHLY and FYNNEI. The CDR3 runs to 13 residues. CDR3: CASSERTGGEAFF. Written as DNA, the CDR3 is TGTGCCAGCAGTGAACGGACAGGGGGAGAAGCTTTCTTT.

The chain combines TRBV3-1 (or the pseudogene TRBV3-2) with TRBJ2-7, with D possibly matching TRBD2 (5 bases). Trimming took 0 bases from V and 11 from J, leaving 11 bases between them. This CDR3 has 12 residues. The V gene's germline CDR1 is LGHDT and CDR2 YNNKEL (reference sequence). The CDR3 DNA is TGTGCCAGCAGCCAAGAATTTAGGGAGAAGTACTTC. Protein sequence: CASSQEFREKYF.